Here is one T cell receptor beta chain with its context. Its target antigen remains unknown. One base away there is no much larger clone; base qualities are not given. The sample comes from a study of cytomegalovirus exposure and HLA in healthy donors (dated by TCRdb to about 2017). Study-level background: An earlier analysis of roughly 500 of the donors reported 276 Gb of sequence data and 117 million unique TCR beta sequences obtained from roughly 180 million T cells. An early release covering some 640 HLA-typed donors comprised about 300 gigabases of sequencing data and 85 million to 100 million unique TCR sequences. Of the approximately 370 genotyped donors, 81% were placed in the genetic ancestry cluster associated with self-reported Caucasian donors. The study aimed to test whether cataloging public T cell receptors could reveal signatures of past pathogen exposure. The T cell repertoires of 666 subjects were profiled by immunosequencing and related to cytomegalovirus serostatus. Along with the approximately 620-subject first cohort, a separate validation cohort of more than 90 different subjects was used. To predict cytomegalovirus infection status, the study combined high-throughput TCR immunosequencing, statistical association of individual TCRs with disease status, and machine learning. A later analysis re-analyzed previously published TCR beta repertoires from roughly 690 donors and added high-resolution HLA genotyping to study TCR occurrence patterns. Rather than drawing on any new phenotypic data, the later analysis identified candidate immune exposures from TCR beta sequences and the way those sequences occurred across donors. An earlier analysis of several hundred of the donors applied high-throughput TCR beta sequencing to assess whether each TCR beta V gene segment acted as functional or pseudogenic. Donor age, sex, ethnicity and CMV serostatus were collected together with the repertoire data. A later genetic analysis took genome-wide SNP genotypes for about three fifths of the roughly 670 donors and used that subset as a discovery cohort. Every repertoire in the discovery cohort had been generated on one and the same sequencing platform. Both class I and class II loci were covered by HLA typing, at four-digit resolution. The number of donors typed differed by locus, with 629-630 for A, B, C, DRB1 and DQB1, roughly 520 for DQA1, over 600 for DPA1, and under 490 for DPB1. A handful of DR-DQ haplotypes were handled as single units for association and clustering because linkage in the cohort was strong. Among roughly 400 genotyped donors of the cohort, an average of approximately 240,000 unique TCR beta nucleotide sequences was sequenced per donor, of which about 18% were non-productive.

The cohort consisted of 666 healthy bone marrow donors. Cohort members were all nominally healthy when sampled, although unrecorded immune exposures were likely present. The donor was CMV seronegative and was included in the group of hundreds of seronegative cohort members. A peripheral blood sample was collected from each donor, and TCR beta sequencing was performed on peripheral blood mononuclear cells. Genomic DNA was extracted from the blood cell samples with the Qiagen DNeasy Blood Extraction Kit. Points the paper makes about the study in general: HLA typing was unavailable for some donors at each locus, so association tests used only the typed subset. The 87-base-pair reads could not distinguish some IMGT-functional V segments, including TRBV6-2 and TRBV6-3, so those segments were excluded. Correlated functional status among segregating V segments might be attributable to linkage disequilibrium, but an unknown experimental factor could not be ruled out. Broadly in line with IMGT annotations, most TCR beta V segments showed up in productive rearrangements about 87% or about 30% of the time in an earlier analysis of some 590 of the donors. In a later analysis, several top co-occurrence clusters were reported to appear linked to parvovirus B19, influenza, CMV and Epstein-Barr virus. V-gene and J-gene trimming of TCR beta chains was associated with a missense DCLRE1C variant in a later genetic analysis, and the association was replicated in an independent cohort. Strong co-occurrence of HLA alleles, especially DR and DQ, made assigning TCR associations to individual alleles difficult. A cluster of highly shared sequence variants was judged likely to represent a technical artifact of the sequencing pipeline. In a later genetic analysis, fewer N-insertions in productive TCRs were reported among donors in an Asian-associated ancestry cluster than the roughly 700-donor mean. The authors suggested that the approach could potentially be generalized to other disease states and immunological phenotypes. In both the original and validation cohorts, the classifier was reported to diagnose cytomegalovirus status with high specificity and sensitivity. According to a later analysis, TCR association rates differed among HLA loci, with DRB1 alleles showing the most associated TCRs and HLA-C alleles showing the fewest. A total of 150 to 200 TCR beta chains were listed by the study as associated with cytomegalovirus. Compared with equally common non-associated chains, HLA-associated TCR beta chains in a later analysis were more clonally expanded and had lower generation probabilities. In a later analysis, most CMV-associated TCR beta chains were found to appear HLA-restricted, with HLA associations seemingly driven largely by CMV exposure. The earlier analysis of about 600 of the donors excluded roughly 17 rarely observed V segments, including chromosome 9 orphons, because counts were too low. Roughly uniform sequencing depth across donors was assumed in presence/absence analyses, although this assumption may not hold. A later analysis associated 15,000 to 20,000 TCR beta sequences with specific HLA alleles at a false discovery rate of 0.05. The only immune exposure information available for the cohort was CMV serostatus. Most TCR sequences were observed very rarely across donors, whereas some public TCRs were present in many individuals. Only TCR beta chains were sequenced in this cohort, and the absence of alpha or paired-chain data limited detectable features. In vitro tests confirmed that a few of the cytomegalovirus-associated TCR beta chains recognize cytomegalovirus antigens. A further reported finding was that TCR beta sequences accurately predicted the HLA-A and HLA-B alleles for most subjects in the first cohort.

Libraries were constructed by the immunoSEQ multiplex PCR assay. The multiplex PCR relied on a mix of 60 forward primers for TCR Vbeta segments and 13 reverse primers for TCR Jbeta segments. The CDR3 region of rearranged TCR beta genes was amplified from genomic DNA with a multiplex PCR assay. On the Illumina HiSeq System, the amplified TCR beta libraries were sequenced as 87-base-pair reads. Per the source publication's procedure: A later analysis counted about 82 million unique TCR beta chains across the 550 to 800 repertoires, and about 10 million of these chains were shared by at least two donors. To remove PCR and sequencing errors, raw reads were error-corrected and collapsed into unique sequences using a nearest-neighbor algorithm that merged closely related sequences. V, D and J gene segments were assigned by aligning CDR3 sequences to IMGT reference sequences. For a sequence to be retained, a match of at least six nucleotides was required to both a V gene segment and a J gene segment. A rearrangement was called productive if the CDR3 had no stop codons and remained in frame with V and J, and every other rearrangement was called non-productive. Following IMGT convention, CDR3 was defined as the stretch from the second conserved V-encoded cysteine to the conserved J-encoded phenylalanine. The earlier analysis of about 560 of the donors excluded any sequence lacking an unambiguous match to a single V gene segment. In an earlier analysis of 587 of the donors, V segments were called functional above 56.7% productive rearrangements and were called segregating when the between-donor standard deviation exceeded 5%. To diagnose cytomegalovirus status from the catalog of TCR beta chain sequences, a statistical classification framework was built. V and J gene assignment, in a later analysis, came from comparing TCR nucleotide sequences with IMGT/GENE-DB human TR gene sequences. Using the TCRdist pipeline, a later analysis assigned CDR3 sequences along with most-parsimonious VDJ recombination scenarios. In a later analysis, every TCR beta chain was defined by the combination of its CDR3 amino acid sequence and its V-gene family, and reads without a unique V-gene family were dropped. As a way to deal with suspected cross-contamination and a sequencing artifact, a later analysis dropped 500 to 700 nucleotide sequences that were highly shared and had low generation probability. In a later analysis, a clonal expansion index for each public chain was calculated from normalized within-repertoire ranks of inferred template counts. Generation probabilities in a later analysis came from a VDJ recombination model fitted to out-of-frame rearrangements, and those results were checked against IGoR. A later analysis scored TCR-TCR, TCR-HLA and TCR-CMV co-occurrence with hypergeometric tests, applying a repertoire-size bias correction to TCR pairs. In a later analysis, false discovery rates were estimated by permuting HLA or CMV assignments 20 times. In a later analysis, co-occurring TCRs were grouped using DBSCAN, and TCRdist sequence similarity was added for clustering within HLA-allele-positive subsets. Repertoires with fewer than 30,000 or more than 120,000 public chains were left out of co-occurrence clustering, as were five repertoires with anomalous nucleotide sharing. TCRdb limited this immuneACCESS table to in-frame rearrangements with V and J called. A share of clones is missing; checked studies link under half to unresolved V genes, and the rest is unexplained. V and J calls and clone size are copied from that table; D and trimming were computed from the DNA. Recorded for this sample are some 65,000 clones; less than 70% of them occurred a single time. The ten biggest clones cover around 2.7% of the sample.

Compared with germline, V lacks 6 bases and J lacks 4 bases; bases without a gene match: 6. From the cysteine through the phenylalanine, the CDR3 covers 14 amino acids. Only the CDR3 region is kept as DNA, spanning 42 bases read in frame from base 1. CDR1 and CDR2 were assigned from the germline V gene as MNHEY and SVGAGI. The receptor comes from a man aged 25 to 40 in good health and CMV-seronegative. The sequence joins TRBV6-5 to TRBJ1-5; 7 junctional bases match TRBD1. The sample was PBMCs. CDR3 protein: CASSRTGGNQPQHF. The nucleotides are TGTGCCAGCAGCCGGACAGGTGGAAATCAGCCCCAGCATTTT.